Each of the 23 T cell receptor beta chains below was sequenced from the same sample in a study of T cell responses to AZD1222 COVID-19 vaccine. The repertoire was sequenced with immunoSEQ multiplex PCR; TCRdb's copy has only in-frame clones and lacks some. Found here are approximately 69,000 clones, 75% to 90% of them singletons; the top ten hold roughly 23%. Sequenced here: peripheral blood, sampled 28 days after the second AZD1222 dose. The receptors here all came from an adult who received the AZD1222 COVID-19 vaccine.

This clone is a singleton in its sample. The genes are TRBV6-2 or TRBV6-3 and TRBJ2-5, with D hard to call. Trimming left V 6 bases short and J 0 bases short, with 2 bases between. Germline V gives CDR1 MNHEY, CDR2 SVGEGT. There are 11 residues in the CDR3. The CDR3 spells CASSHQETQYF. The CDR3 DNA reads as TGTGCCAGCAGCCACCAAGAGACCCAGTACTTC.

The V call is TRBV19, the J call TRBJ1-2; no clear D gene. This CDR3 has 14 residues. Looked up from germline, CDR1 is LNHDA and CDR2 is SQIVND (reference sequence). V was shortened by 2 bases and J by 4 bases, with 11 bases between the two germline ends. The CDR3 region is CASSIRLATYGYTF. The CDR3 nucleotides read TGTGCCAGTAGTATAAGACTGGCCACCTATGGCTACACCTTC.

As DNA, the CDR3 is TGTGCCAGCAGGAAAGGACTAGCGGGAGGAAGGGAGCAGTTCTTC. It is translated as CASRKGLAGGREQFF. The rearrangement uses TRBV6-5 and TRBJ2-1; 14 bases agree with TRBD2. Trimming at V came to 6 bases and at J to 10 bases, leaving 8 bases not matched to a gene. The CDR3 totals 15 residues. Germline CDR1 MNHEY, CDR2 SVGAGI.

This clone was seen ten or more times. The rearrangement joins TRBV10-3 to TRBJ1-1, with 7 bases aligning to TRBD1. CDR3 length equals 15 residues. CDR1 and CDR2 (germline): ENHRY, SYGVKD. V was clipped by 3 bases and J by 1 base; unmatched bases: 5. The CDR3 DNA reads as TGTGCCATCAGTGACCAGACAGGGCCGAACACTGAAGCTTTCTTT. This encodes CAISDQTGPNTEAFF.

The genes are TRBV6-5 and TRBJ1-2, with D hard to call. V was cut by 7 bases and J by 4 bases, with 16 bases left in between. CDR1 is MNHEY and CDR2 is SVGAGI in the germline V gene. The CDR3 has 14 amino acids. The CDR3 sequence: CASTNPGSPYGYTF. Written as DNA, the CDR3 is TGTGCCAGCACCAACCCGGGCAGCCCCTATGGCTACACCTTC.

This clone was detected ten times or more. The CDR3 is CASRPGMITEAFF. CDR3 coding DNA: TGTGCCAGTAGGCCGGGAATGATCACTGAAGCTTTCTTT. The chain employs TRBV19 and TRBJ1-1; D gene ambiguous. The CDR3 is 13 residues long. V shed 6 bases and J shed 4 bases, with 12 bases lying between them. The V gene's germline CDR1 is LNHDA and CDR2 SQIVND (reference sequence).

This clone was seen a few times. The CDR3 sequence: CARDNPGQAPGEQYF. The CDR3 region has the DNA TGTGCCAGAGACAATCCGGGACAGGCCCCAGGCGAGCAGTACTTC. V and J are TRBV2 and TRBJ2-7; 8 nucleotides align to TRBD1. Trimming at V came to 9 bases and at J to 6 bases, leaving 16 bases not matched to a gene. Germline values: CDR1 SNHLY, CDR2 FYNNEI. The CDR3 covers 15 residues.

The chain recombines TRBV5-8 with TRBJ2-7, with 9 bases matching TRBD1. Germline CDR1 and CDR2: SGHTS and YDEGEE. The CDR3 runs to 16 residues. Losses at the gene ends were 3 bases for V and 3 bases for J; bases not matched to a gene: 10. Here the CDR3 DNA reads TGTGCCAGCAGCTGGCGGTTGGGACAGGGCCTCTACGAGCAGTACTTC. Protein: CASSWRLGQGLYEQYF.

The chain combines TRBV11-2 with TRBJ1-6; D call uncertain. V dropped 1 base and J dropped 5 bases, with 6 bases sitting between them. Germline values: CDR1 SGHAT, CDR2 FQNNGV. The CDR3 runs 14 residues. CDR3 sequence (DNA): TGTGCCAGCAGCTTAGGATCAAATAATTCACCCCTCCACTTT. Translating gives CASSLGSNNSPLHF.

This rearrangement joins TRBV5-1 to TRBJ1-2; weak D call: TRBD1 (6 bases). Trimming stripped 0 bases from V and 8 bases from J, with 14 bases between. The germline CDR1 and CDR2 sequences are SGHRS and YFSETQ. The CDR3 extends over 14 amino acids. Here the CDR3 DNA reads TGCGCCAGCAGCTTGGAGGGGGTTTCGGGAGGCTACACCTTC. Protein: CASSLEGVSGGYTF.

J is TRBJ2-1 and V is TRBV5-4, with TRBD2 identical over 10 bases. The CDR3 loop spans 15 amino acids. The V gene's germline CDR1 is SGHNT and CDR2 YYREEE (reference sequence). V shed 0 bases, J shed 7 bases, and the junction held 4 bases outside the gene matches. The CDR3 DNA follows: TGTGCCAGCAGCTTGGCCGGGACTAGCGTGAATGAGCAGTTCTTC. Residues: CASSLAGTSVNEQFF. The entire variable domain, with the rest obtained from reference TRBV5-4 and TRBJ2-1, is as follows: ETGVTQSPTHLIKTRGQQVTLRCSSQSGHNTVSWYQQALGQGPQFIFQYYREEENGRGNFPPRFSGLQFPNYSSELNVNALELDDSALYLCASSLAGTSVNEQFFGPGTRLTVL.

This sequence joins TRBV3-1 (or the pseudogene TRBV3-2) and TRBJ2-1; D ambiguous. The CDR3 extends over 15 amino acids. Germline V gene sequence: CDR1 LGHDT, CDR2 YNNKEL (reference sequence). The V gene lost 0 bases and the J gene lost 0 bases, with 6 bases spanning the gap. The DNA of the CDR3 is TGTGCCAGCAGCCAAGAGGCTGGCTCCTACAATGAGCAGTTCTTC. Translated, it gives CASSQEAGSYNEQFF.

This clone was found a few times. The chain carries TRBV14 and TRBJ1-1; perhaps TRBD1 as D (5 bases). Germline V CDR1 and CDR2: SGHDN, FVKESK. V was trimmed by 0 bases and J by 4 bases, leaving 6 bases between them. This CDR3 spans 13 amino acids. CDR3 coding DNA: TGTGCCAGCAGCCAAGACAGGGTCACTGAAGCTTTCTTT. The encoded protein is CASSQDRVTEAFF.

The chain joins TRBV7-9 to TRBJ2-1; 14 nucleotides line up with TRBD2. J lost 8 bases, V lost 9 bases, and 3 bases had no gene match. Germline CDR1 is SEHNR and CDR2 is FQNEAQ (reference sequence). This CDR3 contains 13 residues. CDR3 protein: CASGTSGSHEQFF. The CDR3 nucleotides read TGTGCCAGTGGGACTAGCGGGAGCCATGAGCAGTTCTTC.

The V gene is TRBV5-8, the J gene TRBJ2-5; D not resolved. This CDR3 comprises 13 residues. Trimming took off 3 bases at V and 4 bases at J, with 10 bases between the two ends. Germline V gives CDR1 SGHTS, CDR2 YDEGEE. CDR3 region: CASSSDWVETQYF. CDR3 nucleotides: TGTGCCAGCAGCTCAGACTGGGTAGAGACCCAGTACTTC.

This clone was observed a few times. The rearrangement uses TRBV5-8 and TRBJ1-2; D perhaps matches TRBD1 (5 bases). V was shortened by 0 bases and J by 14 bases, with 29 bases between the two germline ends. CDR1 and CDR2 (germline): SGHTS, YDEGEE. The CDR3 is made up of 17 amino acids. DNA of the CDR3: TGTGCCAGCAGCTTGGTCGGGGCCCAAAAAACCACCTCTATTTGTACCTTC. Amino acid sequence: CASSLVGAQKTTSICTF.

This clone was detected only once. The V call is TRBV30, the J call TRBJ2-1; D remains unclear. V was cut by 3 bases and J by 8 bases, with 11 bases left in between. Germline CDR1 and CDR2: GTSNPN and SVGIG (reference sequence). This CDR3 spans 12 amino acids. The CDR3 nucleotides are TGTGCCTGGAGCCCCCGCCGGGATGAGCAGTTCTTC. Protein: CAWSPRRDEQFF.

The chain employs TRBV4-1 and TRBJ2-1; 8 bases line up with TRBD2. In germline, CDR1 is MGHRA, CDR2 YSYEKL. The CDR3 spans 14 residues. V shed 6 bases, J shed 7 bases, and the junction held 8 bases outside the gene matches. CDR3 loop: CASRSGRGENEQFF. In DNA form, the CDR3 reads TGCGCCAGCAGAAGCGGGAGAGGTGAGAATGAGCAGTTCTTC.

The chain carries TRBV5-1 and TRBJ2-2; perhaps TRBD1 as D (5 bases). Germline loops: CDR1 SGHRS, CDR2 YFSETQ. Trimming took off 4 bases at V and 1 base at J, with 14 bases between the two ends. This CDR3 contains 16 residues. The CDR3 bases are TGCGCCAGCAGCCGACAGCCCGACTTGAACACCGGGGAGCTGTTTTTT. It encodes CASSRQPDLNTGELFF.

The chain uses TRBV14 and TRBJ1-1, with D maybe TRBD1 (5 bases). Germline V CDR1 and CDR2: SGHDN, FVKESK. This CDR3 region has 14 residues. Trimming removed 1 base from V and 1 base from J, with 7 bases in between. CDR3 in amino acids: CASSQVTGNTEAFF. CDR3 DNA sequence: TGTGCCAGCAGCCAAGTTACAGGGAACACTGAAGCTTTCTTT.

V and J are TRBV18 and TRBJ1-6, with TRBD1 as a possible D gene (6 bases). This CDR3 region has 15 residues. CDR1 KGHSH and CDR2 LQKENI come from the germline V gene. V was clipped by 0 bases and J by 10 bases, with 13 bases between them. The CDR3 sequence: CASSPPPAGESPLHF. In nucleotides, the CDR3 is TGTGCCAGCTCACCACCCCCGGCAGGGGAATCACCCCTCCACTTT.

The chain links TRBV5-6 to TRBJ2-7, with 8 bases identical to TRBD1. V lost 6 bases and J lost 6; bases outside the gene matches: 11. The CDR3 is 14 amino acids. Germline V gene data show CDR1 as SGHDT and CDR2 as YYEEEE. CDR3 DNA: TGTGCCAGCACCGGTGTGGGACAGGACTTCGAGCAGTACTTC. Its protein is CASTGVGQDFEQYF.

The chain has TRBV15 and TRBJ2-7; the match to TRBD2 covers 11 bases. CDR3 length: 16 residues. Germline V CDR1 and CDR2: LNHNV, YYDKDF (reference sequence). V shed 0 bases and J 4 bases; nucleotides not matched to a gene: 5. This CDR3 reads CATSRDKLAGVYEQYF. The CDR3, as DNA: TGTGCCACCAGCAGAGATAAACTAGCGGGGGTGTACGAGCAGTACTTC.